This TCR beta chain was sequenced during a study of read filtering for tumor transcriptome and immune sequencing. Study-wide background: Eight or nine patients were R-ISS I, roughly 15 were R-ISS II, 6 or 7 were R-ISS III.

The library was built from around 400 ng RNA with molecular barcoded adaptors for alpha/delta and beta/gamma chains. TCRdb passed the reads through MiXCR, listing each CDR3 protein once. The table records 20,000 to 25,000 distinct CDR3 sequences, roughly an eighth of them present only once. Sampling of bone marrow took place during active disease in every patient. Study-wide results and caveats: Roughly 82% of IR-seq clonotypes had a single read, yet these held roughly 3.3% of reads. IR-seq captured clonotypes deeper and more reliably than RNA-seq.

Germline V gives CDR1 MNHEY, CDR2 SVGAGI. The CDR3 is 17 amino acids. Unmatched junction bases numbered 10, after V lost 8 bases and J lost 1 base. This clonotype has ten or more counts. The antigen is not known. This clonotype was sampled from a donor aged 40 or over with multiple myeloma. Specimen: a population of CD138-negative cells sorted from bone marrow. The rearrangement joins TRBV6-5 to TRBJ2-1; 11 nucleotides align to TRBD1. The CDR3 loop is CASPGTGGIWSYNEQFF. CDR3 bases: TGTGCCAGCCCAGGGACAGGGGGGATTTGGTCCTACAATGAGCAGTTCTTC.